This T cell receptor (beta chain) was observed in a study of OX40 agonist ivuxolimab in advanced cancers. Points from the study as a whole: Average numbers of expanded clones were greater in CD8+ T cells than in CD4+.

Notes on this clone: What it binds is unknown.

The germline CDR1 and CDR2 sequences are LNHDA and SQIVND (reference sequence). CDR3 length: 16 residues. Trimming removed 7 bases at V and 0 bases at J, with 16 bases between. Only in-frame clones appear in the TCRdb table, and some are missing; sequencing was by immunoSEQ multiplex PCR. The table shows 77,000 or so clones, with around nine tenths occurring only once. The clonotype originates from an adult with an advanced solid tumor such as melanoma, head and neck, liver or kidney cancer. The gene calls are TRBV19 and TRBJ1-5; D unclear. Sequenced material: CD4+ or CD8+ T cells sorted from blood, taken in a trial of the OX40 agonist ivuxolimab. CDR3: CASMKTMWNSNQPQHF. The CDR3 nucleotides read TGTGCCAGTATGAAGACCATGTGGAATAGCAATCAGCCCCAGCATTTT.